One sample yielded the 29 T cell receptor beta chains listed below, sequenced in a study of radiotherapy plus CTLA-4 blockade in lung cancer. The data were produced by immunoSEQ multiplex PCR, yet TCRdb's version contains in-frame clones alone and is incomplete. The data contain around 110,000 clones, 85% to 90% of them seen just once; the ten biggest clones take up approximately 6.6%. The material was peripheral blood, obtained from a patient treated with radiotherapy plus ipilimumab. Receptors were obtained from a human donor with non-small cell lung cancer that progressed on radiotherapy plus ipilimumab.

V and J are TRBV6-1 and TRBJ1-5, with D possibly being TRBD1 (6 bases). Germline V gene sequence: CDR1 MNHNS, CDR2 SASEGT. V was clipped by 7 bases and J by 4 bases, with 17 bases between them. The CDR3 is made up of 15 amino acids. Here the CDR3 reads CASTHGEGENQPQHF. The DNA of the CDR3 is TGTGCCAGCACCCACGGGGAGGGGGAAAATCAGCCCCAGCATTTT.

This clone was recorded only once. The chain joins TRBV6-6 to TRBJ2-7, with TRBD2 matching over 10 bases. Per the germline V gene, CDR1 is MNHNY and CDR2 is SVGAGI (reference sequence). The J segment lost 5 bases and the V segment lost 5 bases, leaving 9 bases of the junction unmatched. This CDR3 comprises 15 residues. The DNA for the CDR3 is TGTGCCAGCAGTCTCCGGACTAGCGGCTTTAACGAGCAGTACTTC. Its protein is CASSLRTSGFNEQYF.

V and J are TRBV6-1 and TRBJ1-5, with 9 bases identical to TRBD1. CDR1 and CDR2 from the germline V gene are MNHNS and SASEGT. This CDR3 comprises 14 residues. Trimming removed 4 bases from V and 7 bases from J; junction bases left unmatched: 5. CDR3 sequence reads: CASSADRGEQPQHF. The DNA of the CDR3 is TGTGCCAGCAGTGCGGACAGGGGCGAACAGCCCCAGCATTTT.

This rearrangement joins TRBV11-3 to TRBJ2-7; 10 positions agree with TRBD2. Per germline, CDR1 SGHNT and CDR2 YENEEA. There are 14 residues in the CDR3. The trim removed 6 bases at V and 6 bases at J, leaving 8 bases unmatched. This CDR3 reads CASSPPAGGIEQYF. In DNA form, the CDR3 reads TGTGCCAGCAGTCCTCCAGCGGGAGGGATCGAGCAGTACTTC.

V gene TRBV5-1 combines with J gene TRBJ2-1, with a possible D match to TRBD1 (7 bases). The CDR3 length is 16 residues. CDR1 and CDR2 (germline): SGHRS, YFSETQ. V was shortened by 0 bases and J by 2 bases, with 12 bases between the two germline ends. The CDR3 region is CASSLAGGQTYNEQFF. CDR3 DNA: TGCGCCAGCAGCTTGGCCGGGGGACAGACCTACAATGAGCAGTTCTTC.

CDR3 coding DNA: TGTGCCAGCAGCCCTGAGGGAAGCAATCAGCCCCAGCATTTT. Translated: CASSPEGSNQPQHF. The chain uses TRBV5-6 and TRBJ1-5; D is unresolved. Germline V CDR1 and CDR2: SGHDT, YYEEEE. The CDR3 runs 14 residues. V shed 4 bases and J shed 1 base, with 9 bases lying between them. Full variable domain (outside the CDR3, taken from reference TRBV5-6 and TRBJ1-5): DAGVTQSPTHLIKTRGQQVTLRCSPKSGHDTVSWYQQALGQGPQFIFQYYEEEERQRGNFPDRFSGHQFPNYSSELNVNALLLGDSALYLCASSPEGSNQPQHFGDGTRLSIL.

This clone is a singleton in its sample. V and J are TRBV19 and TRBJ2-7, with 11 bases fitting TRBD2. The V gene's germline CDR1 is LNHDA and CDR2 SQIVND (reference sequence). The J segment lost 4 bases and the V segment lost 5 bases, leaving 7 bases of the junction unmatched. CDR3 length equals 15 residues. CDR3 DNA sequence: TGTGCCAGTAGTTTTAGCGGGAGGGCCCATTACGAGCAGTACTTC. Encoded protein: CASSFSGRAHYEQYF.

The rearrangement links TRBV27 to TRBJ2-7; 9 nucleotides align to TRBD2. V shed 2 bases and J 2 bases; nucleotides not matched to a gene: 7. The germline gives CDR1 MNHEY, CDR2 SMNVEV (reference sequence). The CDR3 is 16 residues long. The CDR3 sequence: CASSLGGLAEAYEQYF. In nucleotides, the CDR3 is TGTGCCAGCAGTTTAGGGGGACTAGCTGAAGCCTACGAGCAGTACTTC.

The chain links TRBV5-4 to TRBJ2-4; tentative D call: TRBD2 (5 bases). Germline V CDR1 and CDR2: SGHNT, YYREEE (reference sequence). This CDR3 contains 13 residues. Trimming stripped 0 bases from V and 6 bases from J, with 7 bases between. The CDR3 sequence is CASSLAGINIQYF. CDR3 nucleotides: TGTGCCAGCAGCTTGGCCGGGATAAACATTCAGTACTTC. The complete variable domain, with remaining parts taken from reference TRBV5-4 and TRBJ2-4, reads ETGVTQSPTHLIKTRGQQVTLRCSSQSGHNTVSWYQQALGQGPQFIFQYYREEENGRGNFPPRFSGLQFPNYSSELNVNALELDDSALYLCASSLAGINIQYFGAGTRLSVL.

J is TRBJ1-3 and V is TRBV19, with 7 positions matching TRBD1. Germline CDR1 is LNHDA and CDR2 is SQIVND (reference sequence). Trimming took 5 bases from V and 2 from J; bases not matched to a gene: 12. The CDR3 runs 17 residues. The CDR3 DNA is TGTGCCAGTAGTCCACGATCGAAGAGGGGGCCTGGAAACACCATATATTTT. It translates to CASSPRSKRGPGNTIYF.

The gene calls are TRBV5-6 and TRBJ1-1, with D uncertain. This CDR3 is 12 amino acids long. The germline CDR1 and CDR2 sequences are SGHDT and YYEEEE. V lost 0 bases, J lost 5 bases, and 5 bases lay in between. CDR3: CASSLAWTEAFF. CDR3 sequence (DNA): TGTGCCAGCAGCTTGGCGTGGACTGAAGCTTTCTTT.

The V and J genes are TRBV27 and TRBJ2-7; D remains ambiguous. CDR3 size: 14 residues. Germline V gives CDR1 MNHEY, CDR2 SMNVEV (reference sequence). Trimming took 5 bases from V and 4 from J, leaving 15 bases between them. The CDR3 loop reads CASSPLSGIYEQYF. As DNA, the CDR3 is TGTGCCAGCAGTCCCCTTTCAGGAATTTACGAGCAGTACTTC.

The chain employs TRBV30 and TRBJ2-2; D is unclear. Germline V gene data show CDR1 as GTSNPN and CDR2 as SVGIG (reference sequence). The CDR3 has 14 residues. V gave up 6 bases and J gave up 2 bases, with 13 bases separating them. CDR3 DNA sequence: TGTGCCTGTCTAGGGCCGCAAAACACCGGGGAGCTGTTTTTT. It codes for CACLGPQNTGELFF. The variable domain in full, completed from reference TRBV30 and TRBJ2-2, reads SQTIHQWPATLVQPVGSPLSLECTVEGTSNPNLYWYRQAAGRGLQLLFYSVGIGQISSEVPQNLSASRPQDRQFILSSKKLLLSDSGFYLCACLGPQNTGELFFGEGSRLTVL.

This chain links TRBV19 with TRBJ2-3, with TRBD2 matching 9 bases. The CDR3 is 15 amino acids. After removal of 6 bases from V and 2 bases from J, the junction contained 6 bases not matched to a gene. The germline V gene has CDR1 LNHDA and CDR2 SQIVND (reference sequence). The CDR3 region is CASRSSGRNTDTQYF. The CDR3 nucleotides read TGTGCCAGTAGGAGTAGCGGGAGAAACACAGATACGCAGTATTTT.

This clone was seen once. This chain connects TRBV5-1 to TRBJ2-3, with TRBD1 matching over 9 bases. Germline CDR1 is SGHRS and CDR2 is YFSETQ. With 4 bases clipped from V and 6 bases from J, the junction kept 12 bases outside the gene matches. The CDR3 length is 16 residues. The CDR3 sequence is CASSGKGGQGRDTQYF. Here the CDR3 DNA reads TGCGCCAGCAGCGGTAAAGGGGGACAGGGACGGGATACGCAGTATTTT. Combining the CDR3 with reference TRBV5-1 and TRBJ2-3 gives the whole variable domain KAGVTQTPRYLIKTRGQQVTLSCSPISGHRSVSWYQQTPGQGLQFLFEYFSETQRNKGNFPGRFSGRQFSNSRSEMNVSTLELGDSALYLCASSGKGGQGRDTQYFGPGTRLTVL.

The chain joins TRBV6-1 to TRBJ1-5; perhaps TRBD1 as D (6 bases). V was pared by 7 bases and J by 7 bases, with 14 bases between. In germline, CDR1 is MNHNS, CDR2 SASEGT. The CDR3 is 13 residues long. The CDR3 nucleotides read TGTGCCAGCATCACTGGAGGGGGGCAGCCCCAGCATTTT. This gives the protein CASITGGGQPQHF.

This clone was detected once. The chain carries TRBV30 and TRBJ1-1, with D possibly being TRBD1 (5 bases). Deletions cut 5 bases from V and 6 bases from J, with 10 bases between. The CDR3 runs to 11 residues. The V gene's germline CDR1 is GTSNPN and CDR2 SVGIG (reference sequence). CDR3 sequence (DNA): TGTGCCTGGGGGGGACTGTCTGAAGCTTTCTTT. Amino acids: CAWGGLSEAFF.

The chain carries TRBV29-1 and TRBJ1-2; 8 bases align to TRBD1. V lost 7 bases to trimming and J lost 6 bases; unmatched junction nucleotides: 13. The CDR3 contains 14 residues. Germline CDR1 is SQVTM and CDR2 is ANQGSEA. The CDR3 DNA reads TGCAGCGCAGAGAGGGGGACAGGTATCAATGGCTACACCTTC. As protein: CSAERGTGINGYTF.

The chain's CDR3 is CASNSGSLGFNEQFF. The CDR3 DNA follows: TGTGCCAGCAATAGCGGGAGCCTTGGGTTCAATGAGCAGTTCTTC. The rearrangement links TRBV6-5 to TRBJ2-1, with 9 positions matching TRBD2. The ends lost 7 bases at V and 6 bases at J; junction bases unmatched: 10. The V gene's germline CDR1 is MNHEY and CDR2 SVGAGI. The CDR3 length is 15 residues.

This chain joins TRBV29-1 and TRBJ2-1; tentative D call: TRBD2 (6 bases). V was shortened by 5 bases and J by 8 bases, with 13 bases between the two germline ends. The CDR3 runs to 12 residues. Germline V gene data show CDR1 as SQVTM and CDR2 as ANQGSEA. The CDR3 DNA is TGCAGCGTTCGGCCTAGCGTCGATGAGCAGTTCTTC. Translated: CSVRPSVDEQFF.

The J gene is TRBJ1-3, the V gene TRBV5-1; possibly TRBD1 for D (5 bases). This CDR3 spans 15 amino acids. Germline lookup yields CDR1 SGHRS and CDR2 YFSETQ. V was cut by 4 bases and J by 0 bases, with 11 bases left in between. The CDR3 spells CASSLGGNSGNTIYF. The DNA of the CDR3 is TGCGCCAGCAGCCTCGGGGGGAACTCTGGAAACACCATATATTTT.

The CDR3 here is CASSLEVGITGNTIYF. The CDR3 DNA reads as TGCGCCAGCAGCTTGGAGGTGGGGATTACTGGAAACACCATATATTTT. J is TRBJ1-3 and V is TRBV5-1; D not certain. V was clipped by 0 bases and J by 2 bases, with 12 bases between them. This CDR3 contains 16 residues. CDR1 is SGHRS, CDR2 YFSETQ, per germline.

V gene TRBV10-3 combines with J gene TRBJ2-7, with 9 positions matching TRBD1. The V segment lost 10 bases and the J segment 3 bases; nucleotides outside the gene matches: 4. CDR3 size: 12 residues. Germline CDR1 and CDR2: ENHRY and SYGVKD. For the CDR3, the DNA is TGTGCCACAGGACAGGGGTTCTACGAGCAGTACTTC. This translates into CATGQGFYEQYF.

This rearrangement joins TRBV5-1 to TRBJ2-1; 10 bases are shared with TRBD1. V lost 3 bases, J lost 9 bases, and 9 bases stayed unmatched. The CDR3 has 15 amino acids. From germline, CDR1 is SGHRS and CDR2 YFSETQ. CDR3 DNA sequence: TGCGCCAGCAGCTCTGGACAGGGGGGTACTGGTGAGCAGTTCTTC. Protein sequence: CASSSGQGGTGEQFF. The variable domain in full, completed from reference TRBV5-1 and TRBJ2-1, reads KAGVTQTPRYLIKTRGQQVTLSCSPISGHRSVSWYQQTPGQGLQFLFEYFSETQRNKGNFPGRFSGRQFSNSRSEMNVSTLELGDSALYLCASSSGQGGTGEQFFGPGTRLTVL.

The chain joins TRBV7-2 to TRBJ2-3, with TRBD2 identical over 10 bases. The V gene's germline CDR1 is SGHTA and CDR2 FQGNSA. This CDR3 is 15 amino acids long. The J segment lost 6 bases and the V segment lost 3 bases, leaving 6 bases of the junction unmatched. In nucleotides, the CDR3 is TGTGCCAGCAGCTTCTCTAGCGGGAGTTGGGATACGCAGTATTTT. It yields the protein CASSFSSGSWDTQYF.

V is TRBV5-1 and J is TRBJ2-1, with 16 positions matching TRBD2. Germline V lookup: CDR1 SGHRS, CDR2 YFSETQ. J lost 7 bases, V lost 6 bases, and 10 bases had no gene match. The CDR3 length is 17 residues. The CDR3 reads CASTPPGLAGGPNEQFF. The CDR3 region has the DNA TGCGCCAGCACACCCCCGGGACTAGCGGGAGGGCCGAATGAGCAGTTCTTC. The full variable domain, completed using reference TRBV5-1 and TRBJ2-1, is KAGVTQTPRYLIKTRGQQVTLSCSPISGHRSVSWYQQTPGQGLQFLFEYFSETQRNKGNFPGRFSGRQFSNSRSEMNVSTLELGDSALYLCASTPPGLAGGPNEQFFGPGTRLTVL.

The chain uses TRBV12-5 and TRBJ2-3, with D possibly being TRBD1 or TRBD2 (5 bases each). V shed 4 bases and J shed 0 bases, with 8 bases lying between them. CDR1 is LGHNT, CDR2 FRNRAP, per germline. This CDR3 is built from 14 residues. CDR3 coding DNA: TGTGCTAGTGGTTCGGGACGGAGCACAGATACGCAGTATTTT. Residues: CASGSGRSTDTQYF.

The chain has TRBV19 and TRBJ2-1, with TRBD1 as a possible D gene (6 bases). CDR1 and CDR2 from the germline V gene are LNHDA and SQIVND (reference sequence). The V end was cut by 7 bases, the J end by 5 bases, with 18 bases between. CDR3 length: 15 residues. Here the CDR3 reads CASTSFGTSHNEQFF. CDR3 coding DNA: TGTGCCAGTACCTCCTTCGGGACATCTCACAATGAGCAGTTCTTC.

This rearrangement joins TRBV27 to TRBJ2-7, with TRBD1 matching over 10 bases. This CDR3 has 17 residues. V trimming: 1 base; J trimming: 2 bases; junction bases outside the gene matches: 8. CDR1 and CDR2 (germline): MNHEY, SMNVEV (reference sequence). CDR3 protein: CASSLYATGTGAYEQYF. In nucleotides, the CDR3 is TGTGCCAGCAGTTTATATGCCACCGGGACAGGGGCCTACGAGCAGTACTTC.